This T cell receptor beta chain was profiled in a study of blood T cell repertoires in COVID-19. The wider study: Sources were T cells, B-cell-depleted T cells, or PBMCs; the material itself was cDNA or gDNA.

Profiling relied on immunoSEQ multiplex PCR, and the TCRdb table lists in-frame clones only, not all of them. The sample contains more than 100,000 clones, more than 75% of which appear only once. This CDR3 comprises 12 residues. Germline CDR1 and CDR2: SQVTM and ANQGSEA. Trimming pared 3 bases from V and 5 bases from J, leaving 7 bases between. The sequencing sample was made of peripheral blood. The rearrangement uses TRBV29-1 and TRBJ2-2; TRBD1 is a possible D gene (6 bases). The TCR originated in a woman aged 55-70 years with acute or convalescent COVID-19. For the CDR3, the DNA is TGCAGCGTTGATCAGGGGACCGGGGAGCTGTTTTTT. Amino acid sequence: CSVDQGTGELFF.